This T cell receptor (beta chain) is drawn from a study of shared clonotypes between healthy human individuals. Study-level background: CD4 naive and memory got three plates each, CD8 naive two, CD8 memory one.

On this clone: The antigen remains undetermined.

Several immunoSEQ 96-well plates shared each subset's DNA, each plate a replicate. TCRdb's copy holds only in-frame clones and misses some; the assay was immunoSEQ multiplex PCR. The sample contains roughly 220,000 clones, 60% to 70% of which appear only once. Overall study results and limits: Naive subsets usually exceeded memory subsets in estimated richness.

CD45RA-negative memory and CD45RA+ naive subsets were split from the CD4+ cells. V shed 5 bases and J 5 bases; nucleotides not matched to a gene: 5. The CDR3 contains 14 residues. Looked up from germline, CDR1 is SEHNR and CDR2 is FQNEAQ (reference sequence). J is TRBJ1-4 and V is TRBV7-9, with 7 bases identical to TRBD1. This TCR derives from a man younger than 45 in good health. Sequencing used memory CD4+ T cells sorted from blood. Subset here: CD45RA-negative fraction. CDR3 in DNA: TGTGCCAGCAGCCGGGACAGCAACAATGAAAAACTGTTTTTT. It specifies CASSRDSNNEKLFF.